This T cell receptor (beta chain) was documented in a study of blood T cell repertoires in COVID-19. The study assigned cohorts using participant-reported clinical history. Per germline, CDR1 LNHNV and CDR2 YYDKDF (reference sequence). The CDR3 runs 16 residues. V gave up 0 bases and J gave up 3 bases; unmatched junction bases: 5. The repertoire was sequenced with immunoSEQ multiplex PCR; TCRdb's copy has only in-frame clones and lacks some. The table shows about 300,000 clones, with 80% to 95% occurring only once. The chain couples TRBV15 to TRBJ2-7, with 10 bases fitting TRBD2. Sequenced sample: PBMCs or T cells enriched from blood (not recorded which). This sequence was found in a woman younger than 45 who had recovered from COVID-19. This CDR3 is CATSRDILAGNYEQYF. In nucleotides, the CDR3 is TGTGCCACCAGCAGAGATATACTAGCGGGAAACTACGAGCAGTACTTC. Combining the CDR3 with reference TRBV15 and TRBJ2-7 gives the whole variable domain DAMVIQNPRYQVTQFGKPVTLSCSQTLNHNVMYWYQQKSSQAPKLLFHYYDKDFNNEADTPDNFQSRRPNTSFCFLDIRSPGLGDTAMYLCATSRDILAGNYEQYFGPGTRLTVT.